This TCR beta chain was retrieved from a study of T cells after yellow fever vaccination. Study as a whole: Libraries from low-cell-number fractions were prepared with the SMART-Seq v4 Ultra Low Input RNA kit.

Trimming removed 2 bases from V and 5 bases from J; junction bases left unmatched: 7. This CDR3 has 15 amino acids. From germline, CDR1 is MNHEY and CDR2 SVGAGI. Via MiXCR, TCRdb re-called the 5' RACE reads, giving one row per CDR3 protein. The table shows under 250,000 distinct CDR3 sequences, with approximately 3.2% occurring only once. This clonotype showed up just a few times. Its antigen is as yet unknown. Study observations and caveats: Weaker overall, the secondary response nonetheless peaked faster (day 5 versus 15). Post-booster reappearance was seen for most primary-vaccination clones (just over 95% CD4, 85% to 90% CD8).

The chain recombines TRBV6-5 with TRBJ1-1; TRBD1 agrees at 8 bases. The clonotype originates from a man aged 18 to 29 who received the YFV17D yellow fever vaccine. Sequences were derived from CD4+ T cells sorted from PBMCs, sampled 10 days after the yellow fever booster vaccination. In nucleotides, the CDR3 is TGTGCCAGCAGTTACAAGACAGGGGCGAAGACTGAAGCTTTCTTT. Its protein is CASSYKTGAKTEAFF.